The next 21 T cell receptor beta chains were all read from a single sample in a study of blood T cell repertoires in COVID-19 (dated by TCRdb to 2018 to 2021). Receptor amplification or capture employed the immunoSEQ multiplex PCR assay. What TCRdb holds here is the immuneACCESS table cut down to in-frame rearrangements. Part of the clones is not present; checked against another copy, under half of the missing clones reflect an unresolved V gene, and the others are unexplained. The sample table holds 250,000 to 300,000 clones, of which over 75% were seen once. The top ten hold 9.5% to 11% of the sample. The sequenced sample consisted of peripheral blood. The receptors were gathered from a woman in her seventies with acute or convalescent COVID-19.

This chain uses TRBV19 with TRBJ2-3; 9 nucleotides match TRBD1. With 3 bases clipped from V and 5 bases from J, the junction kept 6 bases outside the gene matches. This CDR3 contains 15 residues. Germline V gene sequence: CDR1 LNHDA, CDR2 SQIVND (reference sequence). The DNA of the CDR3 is TGTGCCAGTAGTATCCGGGACAGGGTTGGAGATACGCAGTATTTT. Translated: CASSIRDRVGDTQYF.

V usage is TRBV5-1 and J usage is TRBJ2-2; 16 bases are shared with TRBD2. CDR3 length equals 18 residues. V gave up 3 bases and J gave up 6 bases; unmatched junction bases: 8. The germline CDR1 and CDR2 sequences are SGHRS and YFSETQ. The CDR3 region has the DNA TGCGCCAGCAGCTCCGGGACTAGCGGGGGGGCCGGGGCCGGGGAGCTGTTTTTT. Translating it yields CASSSGTSGGAGAGELFF.

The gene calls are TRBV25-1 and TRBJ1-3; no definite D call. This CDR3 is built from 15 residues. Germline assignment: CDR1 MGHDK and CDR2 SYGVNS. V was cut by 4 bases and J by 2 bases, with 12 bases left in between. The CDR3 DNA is TGTGCCAGCAGTGCCCCCGGGAGCGCTGGAAACACCATATATTTT. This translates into CASSAPGSAGNTIYF.

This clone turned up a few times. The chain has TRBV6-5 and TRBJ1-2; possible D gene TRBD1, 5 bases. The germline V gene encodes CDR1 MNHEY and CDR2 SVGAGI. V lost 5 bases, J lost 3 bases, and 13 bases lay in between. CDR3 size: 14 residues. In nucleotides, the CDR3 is TGTGCCAGCAGTCTGGCGGACAAGGACTATGGCTACACCTTC. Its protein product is CASSLADKDYGYTF.

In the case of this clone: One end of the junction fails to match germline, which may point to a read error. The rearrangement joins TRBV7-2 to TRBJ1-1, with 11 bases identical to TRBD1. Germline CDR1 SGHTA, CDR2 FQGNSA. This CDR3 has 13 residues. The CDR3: CASSLPGTGGLSF. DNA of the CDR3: TGTGCCAGCAGCTTGCCCGGGACAGGGGGATTGTCATTT.

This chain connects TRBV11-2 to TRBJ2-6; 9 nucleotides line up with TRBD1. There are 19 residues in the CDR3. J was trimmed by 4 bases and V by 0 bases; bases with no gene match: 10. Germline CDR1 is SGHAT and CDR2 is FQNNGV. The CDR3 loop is CASSLDVVYRGLGANVLTF. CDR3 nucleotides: TGTGCCAGCAGCTTAGATGTGGTTTACAGGGGGCTGGGGGCCAACGTCCTGACTTTC.

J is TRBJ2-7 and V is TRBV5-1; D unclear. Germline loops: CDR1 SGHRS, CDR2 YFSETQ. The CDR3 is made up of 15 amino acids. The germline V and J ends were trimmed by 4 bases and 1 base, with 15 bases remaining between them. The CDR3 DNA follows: TGCGCCAGCAGCGAAAGACTTCAAGAGTCCTACGAGCAGTACTTC. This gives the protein CASSERLQESYEQYF. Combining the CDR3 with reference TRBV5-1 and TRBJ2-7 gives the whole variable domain KAGVTQTPRYLIKTRGQQVTLSCSPISGHRSVSWYQQTPGQGLQFLFEYFSETQRNKGNFPGRFSGRQFSNSRSEMNVSTLELGDSALYLCASSERLQESYEQYFGPGTRLTVT.

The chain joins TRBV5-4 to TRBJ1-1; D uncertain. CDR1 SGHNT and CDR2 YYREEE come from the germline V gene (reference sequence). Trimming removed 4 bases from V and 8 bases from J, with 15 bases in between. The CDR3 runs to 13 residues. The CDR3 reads CASSLSVRREAFF. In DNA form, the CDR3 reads TGTGCCAGCAGCCTATCGGTGAGGAGAGAAGCTTTCTTT.

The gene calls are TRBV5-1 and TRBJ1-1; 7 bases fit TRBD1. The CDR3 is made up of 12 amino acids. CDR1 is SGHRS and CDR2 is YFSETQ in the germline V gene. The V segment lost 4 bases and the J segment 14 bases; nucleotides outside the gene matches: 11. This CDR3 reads CASSPSDRQLFF. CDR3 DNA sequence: TGCGCCAGCAGCCCCTCGGACAGGCAGCTGTTCTTT.

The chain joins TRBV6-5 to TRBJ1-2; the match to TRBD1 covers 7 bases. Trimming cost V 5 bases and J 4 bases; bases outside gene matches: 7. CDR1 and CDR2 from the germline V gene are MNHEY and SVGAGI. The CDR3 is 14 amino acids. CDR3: CASSRGTVAYGYTF. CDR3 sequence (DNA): TGTGCCAGCAGTCGGGGGACAGTTGCCTATGGCTACACCTTC.

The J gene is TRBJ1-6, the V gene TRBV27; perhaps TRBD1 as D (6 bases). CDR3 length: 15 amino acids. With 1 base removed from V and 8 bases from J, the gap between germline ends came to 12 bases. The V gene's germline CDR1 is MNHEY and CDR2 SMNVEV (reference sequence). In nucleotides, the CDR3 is TGTGCCAGCAGTTTATGGGAGGGGGGGGATTCACCCCTCCACTTT. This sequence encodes CASSLWEGGDSPLHF.

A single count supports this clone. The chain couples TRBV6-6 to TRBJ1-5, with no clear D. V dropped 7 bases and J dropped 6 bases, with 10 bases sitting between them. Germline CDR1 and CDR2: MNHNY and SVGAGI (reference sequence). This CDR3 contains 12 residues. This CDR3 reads CASTFIGQPQHF. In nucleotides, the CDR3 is TGTGCCAGCACCTTCATCGGTCAGCCCCAGCATTTT.

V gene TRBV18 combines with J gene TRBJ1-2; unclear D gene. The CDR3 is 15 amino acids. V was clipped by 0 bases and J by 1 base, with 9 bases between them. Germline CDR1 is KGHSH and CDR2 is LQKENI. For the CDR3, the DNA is TGTGCCAGCTCACCACCGTCAGTCCGTAACTATGGCTACACCTTC. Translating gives CASSPPSVRNYGYTF.

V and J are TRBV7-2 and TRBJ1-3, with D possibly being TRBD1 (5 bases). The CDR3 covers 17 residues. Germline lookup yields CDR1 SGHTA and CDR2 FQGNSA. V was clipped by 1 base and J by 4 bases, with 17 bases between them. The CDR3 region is CASSLGPQGSTGNTIYF. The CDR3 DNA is TGTGCCAGCAGCTTAGGCCCTCAGGGATCGACAGGAAACACCATATATTTT.

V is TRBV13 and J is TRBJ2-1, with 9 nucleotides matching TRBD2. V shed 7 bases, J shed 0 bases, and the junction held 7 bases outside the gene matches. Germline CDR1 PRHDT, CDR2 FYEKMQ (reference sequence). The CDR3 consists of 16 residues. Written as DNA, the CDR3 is TGTGCCAGCAATTCTGCGGGGGGGCGCTCCTACAATGAGCAGTTCTTC. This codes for CASNSAGGRSYNEQFF.

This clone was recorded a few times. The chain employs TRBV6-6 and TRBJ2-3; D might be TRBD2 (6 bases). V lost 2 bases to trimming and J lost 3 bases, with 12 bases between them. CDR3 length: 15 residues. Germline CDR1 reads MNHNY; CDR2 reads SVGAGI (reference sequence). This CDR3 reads CASSYGGFGTDTQYF. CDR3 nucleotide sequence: TGTGCCAGCAGTTACGGAGGGTTCGGGACAGATACGCAGTATTTT.

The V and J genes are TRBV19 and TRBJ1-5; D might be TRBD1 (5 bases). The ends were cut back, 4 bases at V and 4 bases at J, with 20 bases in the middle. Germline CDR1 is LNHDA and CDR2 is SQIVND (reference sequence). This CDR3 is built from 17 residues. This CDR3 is CASSRGQGRMGNQPQHF. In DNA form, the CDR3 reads TGTGCCAGTAGTAGAGGCCAGGGAAGAATGGGGAATCAGCCCCAGCATTTT.

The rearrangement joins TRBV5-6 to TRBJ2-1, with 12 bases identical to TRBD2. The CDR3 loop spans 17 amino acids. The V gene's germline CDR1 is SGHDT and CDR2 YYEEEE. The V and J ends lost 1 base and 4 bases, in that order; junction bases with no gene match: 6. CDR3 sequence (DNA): TGTGCCAGCAGCTTGCCGACGACTAGCGGGGGATACAATGAGCAGTTCTTC. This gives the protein CASSLPTTSGGYNEQFF.

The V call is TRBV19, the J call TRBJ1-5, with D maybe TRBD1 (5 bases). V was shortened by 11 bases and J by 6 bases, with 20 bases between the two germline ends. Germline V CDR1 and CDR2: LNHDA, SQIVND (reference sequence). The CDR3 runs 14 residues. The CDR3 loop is CASRMGGSGQPQHF. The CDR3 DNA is TGTGCCTCCCGAATGGGGGGATCGGGTCAGCCCCAGCATTTT. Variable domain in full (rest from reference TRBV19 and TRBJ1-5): DGGITQSPKYLFRKEGQNVTLSCEQNLNHDAMYWYRQDPGQGLRLIYYSQIVNDFQKGDIAEGYSVSREKKESFPLTVTSAQKNPTAFYLCASRMGGSGQPQHFGDGTRLSIL.

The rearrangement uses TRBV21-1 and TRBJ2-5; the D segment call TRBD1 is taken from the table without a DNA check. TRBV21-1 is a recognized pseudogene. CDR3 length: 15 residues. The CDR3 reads CASSNHSGARETQYF. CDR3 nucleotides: TGTGCCAGCAGCAACCATTCAGGGGCCCGAGAGACCCAGTACTTC.

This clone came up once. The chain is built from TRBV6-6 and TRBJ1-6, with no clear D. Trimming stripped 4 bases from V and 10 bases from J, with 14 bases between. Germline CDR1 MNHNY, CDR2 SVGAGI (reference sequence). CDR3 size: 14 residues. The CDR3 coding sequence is TGTGCCAGCAGTTTAGCCCCTCACCTGTCACCCCTCCACTTT. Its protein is CASSLAPHLSPLHF.